This passage covers 26 T cell receptor beta chains from one sample sequenced in a study of blood T cells in healthy people across ages. Through a sample-barcoded 5' primer and a J-beta primer mix, a second PCR was run for 7 to 11 cycles. TCRdb passed the 5' RACE reads through MiXCR, listing each CDR3 protein once. The table has 850,000 to 950,000 distinct CDR3 sequences, about 28% seen once; the top ten hold roughly 17%. Sequencing input: blood. These receptors originate from a woman of 80 years or more in good health.

This clonotype was observed many times. The rearrangement joins TRBV7-9 to TRBJ1-6, with 7 positions matching TRBD1. The germline gives CDR1 SEHNR, CDR2 FQNEAQ (reference sequence). The CDR3 is 14 residues long. J lost 7 bases, V lost 5 bases, and 5 bases had no gene match. The CDR3 loop reads CASSATGPNSPLHF. The CDR3, as DNA: TGTGCCAGCAGCGCGACAGGGCCCAATTCACCCCTCCACTTT.

This chain connects TRBV5-1 to TRBJ2-5; no firm D call. Germline loops: CDR1 SGHRS, CDR2 YFSETQ. V lost 0 bases and J lost 2, with 11 bases in between. This CDR3 region has 15 residues. The CDR3 nucleotides read TGCGCCAGCAGCTTGGGCCCCAGCAGACAAGAGACCCAGTACTTC. Protein sequence: CASSLGPSRQETQYF.

Of note for this clonotype: The junction departs from the called germline gene at one end, perhaps through a read error. V and J are TRBV5-5 and TRBJ2-5; TRBD1 might be the D (7 bases). Germline assignment: CDR1 SGHKS and CDR2 YYEKEE (reference sequence). CDR3 length: 17 amino acids. CDR3 sequence reads: CASSQGGNRGLGETQYF. Written as DNA, the CDR3 is TGCGCCAGCAGCCAAGGGGGGAACAGGGGCCTCGGGGAGACCCAGTACTTC.

Worth noting for this clonotype: With a much larger clone just one base away, this may be a read error. The chain is built from TRBV6-5 and TRBJ2-4; no definite D call. The germline CDR1 and CDR2 sequences are MNHEY and SVGAGI. The CDR3 has 11 amino acids. CDR3 region: CTSRGWDEQYF. The CDR3 DNA reads TGTACCAGCCGTGGATGGGATGAGCAGTACTTC.

The V and J genes are TRBV20-1 and TRBJ1-2; D is uncertain. The germline V gene has CDR1 DFQATT and CDR2 SNEGSKA (reference sequence). CDR3 length equals 13 residues. Trimming stripped 3 bases from V and 8 bases from J, with 16 bases between. The CDR3: CSASDGRPGGYTF. In DNA, the CDR3 is TGCAGTGCTAGTGATGGACGGCCGGGGGGCTACACCTTC.

This clonotype was found many times. The chain combines TRBV7-9 with TRBJ2-7; D gene uncertain. Germline CDR1 reads SEHNR; CDR2 reads FQNEAQ (reference sequence). The ends were cut back, 5 bases at V and 7 bases at J, with 15 bases in the middle. The CDR3 runs 13 residues. This chain's CDR3 is CASSKDRVREQYF. CDR3 DNA: TGTGCCAGCAGCAAGGACCGGGTTAGGGAGCAGTACTTC.

The sample holds a few counts of this clonotype. The CDR3 bases are TGTGCCAGCAGTGAAGAGCCCAAGAGCAATCAGCCCCAGCATTTT. Protein product: CASSEEPKSNQPQHF. V usage is TRBV25-1 and J usage is TRBJ1-5; D is ambiguous. The germline V and J ends were trimmed by 2 bases and 1 base, with 9 bases remaining between them. The CDR3 runs to 15 residues. Looked up from germline, CDR1 is MGHDK and CDR2 is SYGVNS.

This rearrangement joins TRBV5-1 to TRBJ2-1; 10 bases are shared with TRBD2. V shed 4 bases and J 8 bases; nucleotides not matched to a gene: 6. The germline V gene has CDR1 SGHRS and CDR2 YFSETQ. This CDR3 is built from 14 residues. The CDR3 sequence: CASSRGTSADEQFF. CDR3 DNA sequence: TGCGCCAGCAGCCGTGGGACTAGCGCCGATGAGCAGTTCTTC.

This clonotype was detected only a few times. This sequence may be a read error, since a much larger clone differs from it by one base. The chain has TRBV5-1 and TRBJ2-1; 13 bases are shared with TRBD2. In germline, CDR1 is SGHRS, CDR2 YFSETQ. The CDR3 runs to 16 residues. Trimming cost V 4 bases and J 12 bases; bases outside gene matches: 13. The CDR3 loop is CASSTTGLAGSDGQFF. CDR3 sequence (DNA): TGCGCCAGCAGCACTACGGGACTAGCGGGATCCGATGGGCAGTTCTTC. The full variable domain, in which reference TRBV5-1 and TRBJ2-1 provide the parts outside the CDR3, is KAGVTQTPRYLIKTRGQQVTLSCSPISGHRSVSWYQQTPGQGLQFLFEYFSETQRNKGNFPGRFSGRQFSNSRSEMNVSTLELGDSALYLCASSTTGLAGSDGQFFGPGTRLTVL.

As to this clonotype: This may stem from a read error, because a much larger clone lies one nucleotide away. The chain joins TRBV11-3 to TRBJ2-1; no reliable D call. The J call is in doubt because the DNA end fits TRBJ2-7 better. The CDR3 is made up of 16 amino acids. CDR1 and CDR2 from the germline V gene are SGHNT and YENEEA. CDR3 residues: CASSLAGIGTHNEQYF. DNA for the CDR3: TGTGCCAGCAGCTTAGCAGGTATCGGAACCCACAATGAGCAGTACTTC.

This clonotype has a count of ten or more. V usage is TRBV12-3 or TRBV12-4 and J usage is TRBJ2-7; 7 positions match TRBD1. V shed 5 bases, J shed 2 bases, and the junction held 6 bases outside the gene matches. This CDR3 region has 14 residues. The CDR3 nucleotides read TGTGCCAGCAGTCCTCAGGGGGTTCCCTACGAGCAGTACTTC. Translated: CASSPQGVPYEQYF.

The table lists this clonotype with many counts. The chain carries TRBV14 and TRBJ2-1; 9 nucleotides align to TRBD2. CDR1 is SGHDN and CDR2 is FVKESK in the germline V gene. The V gene end was trimmed by 4 bases and the J gene end by 0 bases; junction bases not matched to a gene: 7. This CDR3 has 17 residues. The CDR3, as DNA: TGTGCCAGCAGCCCTAGACTAGCGGCAAGCTCCTACAATGAGCAGTTCTTC. It yields the protein CASSPRLAASSYNEQFF. The full variable domain, rest sourced from reference TRBV14 and TRBJ2-1, is EAGVTQFPSHSVIEKGQTVTLRCDPISGHDNLYWYRRVMGKEIKFLLHFVKESKQDESGMPNNRFLAERTGGTYSTLKVQPAELEDSGVYFCASSPRLAASSYNEQFFGPGTRLTVL.

A note on this clonotype: This sequence may be a read error, since a much larger clone differs from it by one base. The rearrangement links TRBV7-2 to TRBJ2-7; possible D gene TRBD1, 6 bases. The assigned J gene may be wrong: the sequence end matches TRBJ2-4 better. The CDR3 runs 13 residues. Per germline, CDR1 SGHTA and CDR2 FQGNSA. The CDR3, as DNA: TGTGCCAGCAGCTCCATGACAGGAAGCATTCAGTACTTC. Its translation is CASSSMTGSIQYF.

This clonotype showed up just a few times. The chain has TRBV3-1 and TRBJ2-1; no firm D call. Between the trimmed V and J ends, which lost 4 bases and 13 bases, there was a span of 17 bases. The V gene's germline CDR1 is LGHDT and CDR2 YNNKEL (reference sequence). The CDR3 has 13 amino acids. Written as DNA, the CDR3 is TGTGCCAGCAGCCCGCTGGCAGCTGGGCGACAGTTCTTC. It encodes CASSPLAAGRQFF.

In regard to this clonotype: The junction differs from germline at one of its ends, possibly a read error. As DNA, the CDR3 is TGTGCCAGTAGCTTAGGGCTGCGGATGAGCTCCTACGAGCAGTACTTC. Its protein product is CASSLGLRMSSYEQYF. The chain combines TRBV7-2 with TRBJ2-7; the D is unclear. Germline assignment: CDR1 SGHTA and CDR2 FQGNSA. The CDR3 has 16 amino acids.

This clonotype was counted a few times. A much larger clone lies one base from this, so it may be a read error. V and J are TRBV20-1 and TRBJ2-1; TRBD1 matches 10 bases. In germline, CDR1 is DFQATT, CDR2 SNEGSKA (reference sequence). The CDR3 has 19 amino acids. The CDR3 loop is CSARDLGDRGFSSHNEQFF. As DNA, the CDR3 is TGCAGTGCTAGAGATCTTGGGGACAGGGGCTTTAGCTCCCACAATGAGCAGTTCTTC.

Comments on this clonotype: At one end the junction does not follow the germline gene, possibly because of a read error. The genes are TRBV18 and TRBJ2-7; possible D gene TRBD2, 6 bases. CDR1 is KGHSH and CDR2 is LQKENI in the germline V gene. The CDR3 runs to 13 residues. CDR3 bases: TGTGCCAGCTCTACGGGAGATCGCTACGGGCAGTACTTC. Translated, it gives CASSTGDRYGQYF.

J is TRBJ2-5 and V is TRBV5-6, with D maybe TRBD2 (5 bases). Germline V gene data show CDR1 as SGHDT and CDR2 as YYEEEE. The V gene lost 3 bases and the J gene lost 9 bases, with 18 bases spanning the gap. This CDR3 is built from 14 residues. The CDR3 reads CASSWISDRGPQYF. For the CDR3, the DNA is TGTGCCAGCAGCTGGATCTCGGACCGAGGGCCCCAGTACTTC. The full variable domain, rest sourced from reference TRBV5-6 and TRBJ2-5, is DAGVTQSPTHLIKTRGQQVTLRCSPKSGHDTVSWYQQALGQGPQFIFQYYEEEERQRGNFPDRFSGHQFPNYSSELNVNALLLGDSALYLCASSWISDRGPQYFGPGTRLLVL.

Many counts were recorded for this clonotype. The V gene is TRBV6-2 or TRBV6-3, the J gene TRBJ1-1; 8 bases agree with TRBD1. The junction had 3 bases not matched to a gene; V was cut back by 2 bases and J by 4 bases. Germline V lookup: CDR1 MNHEY, CDR2 SVGEGT. The length of the CDR3 is 14 residues. In DNA form, the CDR3 reads TGTGCCAGCAGTTACCTGGACAGGGCCACTGAAGCTTTCTTT. The encoded protein is CASSYLDRATEAFF.

The chain couples TRBV3-1 to TRBJ1-4; D possibly corresponds to TRBD1 (6 bases). From germline, CDR1 is LGHDT and CDR2 YNNKEL (reference sequence). This CDR3 has 14 residues. Trimming shortened V by 1 base and J by 5 bases, and 8 bases separated the two germline ends. The CDR3 region has the DNA TGTGCCAGCAGCCAAGGGACAGAGAATGAAAAACTGTTTTTT. Translated: CASSQGTENEKLFF.

V gene TRBV20-1 combines with J gene TRBJ1-5, with D perhaps TRBD1 (5 bases). Germline lookup yields CDR1 DFQATT and CDR2 SNEGSKA (reference sequence). The CDR3 length is 12 residues. CDR3 in amino acids: CSFARGNQPQHF. DNA of the CDR3: TGCAGCTTCGCCAGGGGCAATCAGCCCCAGCATTTT.

This clonotype was counted many times. The V call is TRBV20-1, the J call TRBJ2-3; 13 nucleotides line up with TRBD2. CDR3 length: 17 residues. Germline V lookup: CDR1 DFQATT, CDR2 SNEGSKA (reference sequence). With V trimmed by 3 bases and J by 3 bases, 9 bases remained unmatched. CDR3 region: CSASALPTSGGTDTQYF. Written as DNA, the CDR3 is TGCAGTGCTAGCGCCCTACCGACTAGCGGGGGGACAGATACGCAGTATTTT.

This clonotype was detected ten times or more. The V gene is TRBV4-1, the J gene TRBJ2-7; no clear D gene. The germline gives CDR1 MGHRA, CDR2 YSYEKL. There are 14 residues in the CDR3. V lost 3 bases and J lost 3, with 12 bases in between. Written as DNA, the CDR3 is TGCGCCAGCAGCCAGGTGTCCCCCAACTACGAGCAGTACTTC. Translated, it gives CASSQVSPNYEQYF.

As regards this clonotype: This may be a read error: a much more frequent sequence differs by one nucleotide. The rearrangement uses TRBV7-2 and TRBJ2-3, with D hard to call. Germline V gives CDR1 SGHTA, CDR2 FQGNSA. This CDR3 has 12 amino acids. CDR3 nucleotide sequence: TGTGGCAGCAGCTTACCGTCAGATACGCAGTATTTT. It encodes CGSSLPSDTQYF.

This clonotype was seen more than once but under ten times. V gene TRBV7-2 combines with J gene TRBJ2-2; 7 bases fit TRBD2. Germline V CDR1 and CDR2: SGHTA, FQGNSA. This CDR3 has 18 residues. Trimming took 5 bases from V and 1 from J; bases not matched to a gene: 13. The CDR3 sequence: CASSRRTLTGGNTGELFF. CDR3 DNA sequence: TGTGCCAGCAGCCGAAGGACACTAACGGGGGGGAACACCGGGGAGCTGTTTTTT. Variable domain in full (rest from reference TRBV7-2 and TRBJ2-2): GAGVSQSPSNKVTEKGKDVELRCDPISGHTALYWYRQSLGQGLEFLIYFQGNSAPDKSGLPSDRFSAERTGGSVSTLTIQRTQQEDSAVYLCASSRRTLTGGNTGELFFGEGSRLTVL.

This clonotype has a count of ten or more. The V call is TRBV7-2, the J call TRBJ1-5; D remains ambiguous. The V gene's germline CDR1 is SGHTA and CDR2 FQGNSA. The ends were cut back, 2 bases at V and 2 bases at J, with 7 bases in the middle. The CDR3 is 14 amino acids. CDR3 in DNA: TGTGCCAGCAGCTTACCCGGAGGCAATCAGCCCCAGCATTTT. Its translation: CASSLPGGNQPQHF.